The rows below give T cell receptor beta chains drawn from one sample of a study of blood T cell repertoires in COVID-19. Method: immunoSEQ multiplex PCR; TCRdb's copy keeps in-frame clones and lacks some. The sample lists roughly 240,000 clones, approximately 86% seen once, with around 1.5% in the top ten. The sequenced sample consisted of peripheral blood. These receptors came from a woman aged 55-69 years who had recovered from COVID-19. Both conserved end residues are part of each CDR3. A D gene is named only where the DNA matches it firmly. Size is stated for part of the rows, as once, few or many counts, or as a class when the clone is expanded.

V	J	size	D	DNA	CDR3
TRBV7-2	TRBJ2-7	.	.	TGTGCCAGCAGCCTCTGGGCCGAGCAGTACTTC	CASSLWAEQYF
TRBV12-5	TRBJ2-1	once	TRBD2	TGTGCTAGTGCTCCCCTGACTAGCGACAATGAGCAGTTCTTC	CASAPLTSDNEQFF
TRBV5-1	TRBJ1-2	.	TRBD1	TGCGCCAGCAGCTTGGGGGAGCAGACAGGGGACTATGGCTACACCTTC	CASSLGEQTGDYGYTF
TRBV4-1	TRBJ2-7	.	.	TGCGCCAGCAGCCAAGATCCCCCCTGGGCAACTCGCGAGCAGTACTTC	CASSQDPPWATREQYF
TRBV21-1	TRBJ2-7	once	.	TGTGCCAGCAGCACTCCGGCGACAGGCCGTGGCGGGTCCTACGAGCAGTACTTC	CASSTPATGRGGSYEQYF
TRBV9	TRBJ2-3	.	.	TGTGCCAGCAGCGTAACCGGTGCTAGCACAGATACGCAGTATTTT	CASSVTGASTDTQYF
TRBV5-1	TRBJ1-2	.	TRBD1	TGCGCCAGCAGCTTGGGCTCCACCGGGACAGGAGATGGCTACACCTTC	CASSLGSTGTGDGYTF
TRBV5-1	TRBJ1-5	.	TRBD1	TGCGCCAGCAGCTTCGGGACAGGGGGTAATCAGCCCCAGCATTTT	CASSFGTGGNQPQHF
TRBV7-3	TRBJ2-3	once	.	TGTGCCAGCAGGTTGGGGGGGCCCGCAGATACGCAGTATTTT	CASRLGGPADTQYF
TRBV3-1/TRBV3-2	TRBJ2-2	.	TRBD1	TGTGCCAGCAGCCGAAGCCTAACTGGACAGGCGGCCACCGGGGAGCTGTTTTTT	CASSRSLTGQAATGELFF
TRBV6-6	TRBJ1-2	.	TRBD1	TGTGCCAGCAGTCATACCTTGGACAGACAGGGAGGCGGCTACACCTTC	CASSHTLDRQGGGYTF
TRBV2	TRBJ2-7	.	.	TGTGCCAGCCAGTCCTACGAGCAGTACTTC	CASQSYEQYF
TRBV19	TRBJ1-4	.	TRBD1	TGTGCCAGTAGGGACAGGGCGAATGTGAATGAAAAACTGTTTTTT	CASRDRANVNEKLFF
TRBV27	TRBJ1-1	once	TRBD1	TGTGCCAGCAGTTTCCTAAGATATAGGGGACAGGGGGCCCCAGTAGCCCGGAATGCTGAAGCTTTCTTT	CASSFLRYRGQGAPVARNAEAFF
TRBV5-1	TRBJ1-2	.	.	TGCGCCAGCAGCTTGGCACAAACCCCAGGTGGCTATGGCTACACCTTC	CASSLAQTPGGYGYTF
TRBV11-2	TRBJ2-7	.	.	TGTGCCAGCAGCCCCGTTTCTAGAGGCCACGAGCAGTACTTC	CASSPVSRGHEQYF
TRBV4-3	TRBJ1-1	.	.	TGCGCCAGCAGCCAAGATATCCACAGGAACACTGAAGCTTTCTTT	CASSQDIHRNTEAFF
TRBV5-1	TRBJ2-3	once	.	TGCGCCAGCAGCTTCGACAGACGGAACACAGATACGCAGTATTTT	CASSFDRRNTDTQYF
TRBV5-4	TRBJ2-7	.	TRBD2	TGTGCCAGCAGCGACGGACTAGCGGGTGTTTGGCACTTC	CASSDGLAGVWHF
TRBV28	TRBJ1-4	.	.	TGTGCCAGCAGTTTACAGGGTGTTAATGAAAAACTGTTTTTT	CASSLQGVNEKLFF
TRBV5-4	TRBJ2-5	.	.	TGTGCCAGCAGCTTCGGTGAGACCCAGTACTTC	CASSFGETQYF
TRBV12-3/TRBV12-4	TRBJ1-1	few	TRBD1	TGTGCCAGCAGTGCTGACAGGGTCACTGAAGCTTTCTTT	CASSADRVTEAFF
TRBV6-6	TRBJ2-7	.	.	TGTGCCAGCCTTGGGGCTGCCTACGAGCAGTACTTC	CASLGAAYEQYF
TRBV7-2	TRBJ2-1	.	TRBD1	TGTGCCAGCAGTCCAAGCACAGGGGGTCTTAGTTTCTTCAATGAGCAGTTCTTC	CASSPSTGGLSFFNEQFF
TRBV7-9	TRBJ2-2	.	TRBD1	TGTGCCAGCAGACCGAGGGACAGATTTGTTGGGGAGCTGTTTTTT	CASRPRDRFVGELFF
TRBV19	TRBJ2-1	.	.	TGTGCCAGTACCCAGGGGTCTAGCGGAAACAATGAGCAGTTCTTC	CASTQGSSGNNEQFF
TRBV15	TRBJ2-7	.	TRBD1	TGTGCCACCGGCCGGAGACAGGGGGCGGGCTGGAACGAGCAGTACTTC	CATGRRQGAGWNEQYF
TRBV7-9	TRBJ2-1	.	.	TGTGCCAGCAGCTTAGTGGTTCGGGGAAATGAGCAGTTCTTC	CASSLVVRGNEQFF
TRBV10-3	TRBJ2-7	once	TRBD1	TGTGCCATCAGTGAGGGGATGGGGGACAGAGAGCAGTACTTC	CAISEGMGDREQYF
TRBV7-6	TRBJ2-3	.	.	TGTGCCAGCAGCTTTAGCGGGACAGCTAGCACAGATACGCAGTATTTT	CASSFSGTASTDTQYF
TRBV7-3	TRBJ2-3	.	TRBD2	TGTGCCAGCAGAAAGACTAGCGGCACAGATACGCAGTATTTT	CASRKTSGTDTQYF
TRBV28	TRBJ2-3	once	TRBD1	TGTGCCAGCAGTTTATTGGACAGGGAAGCAAATACGCAGTATTTT	CASSLLDREANTQYF
TRBV6-5	TRBJ2-1	.	TRBD2	TGTGCCAGTAAATCTAGCGGGGACCCCAATCCATGGCAGTTCTTC	CASKSSGDPNPWQFF
TRBV3-1/TRBV3-2	TRBJ1-6	.	.	TGTGCCAGCAGCCAAGGGGCGCGATCACCCCTCCACTTT	CASSQGARSPLHF
TRBV4-1	TRBJ2-7	.	TRBD2	TGCGCCAGCAGCCAACGTCTAAACGGGGGGACTAGCGGGTACGAGCAGTACTTC	CASSQRLNGGTSGYEQYF
TRBV2	TRBJ2-7	few	.	TGTGCCAGCACGACTGGGTTTTCAGACGAGCAGTACTTC	CASTTGFSDEQYF
TRBV6-4	TRBJ2-1	many	.	TGTGCCAGCAGTGACTCGTACAGGGGAGGTGACAATGAGCAGTTCTTC	CASSDSYRGGDNEQFF
TRBV5-1	TRBJ2-2	.	.	TGCGCCAGCAGCTATGGACAGACGAACACCGGGGAGCTGTTTTTT	CASSYGQTNTGELFF
TRBV3-1/TRBV3-2	TRBJ2-2	.	.	TGTGCCAGCAGCCAATATTCCGCCGCCAGGGTGGAGACCGGGGAGCTGTTTTTT	CASSQYSAARVETGELFF
TRBV27	TRBJ2-1	.	TRBD2	TGTGCCACGGTTGGGACGGGGGGTAGATACTACAATGAGCAGTTCTTC	CATVGTGGRYYNEQFF
TRBV5-4	TRBJ2-5	.	.	TGTGCCAGCAGCTTGGGGGGGGCGCGGGAGGAGACCCAGTACTTC	CASSLGGAREETQYF
TRBV6-1	TRBJ1-5	few	TRBD1	TGTGCCAGCAGTGAAGTATTGTGGGGACACAGGGGTCAGCCCCAGCATTTT	CASSEVLWGHRGQPQHF
TRBV5-1	TRBJ2-7	.	TRBD2	TGCGCCAGCAGCGGACTAGCGGGGGCCTACGAGCAGTACTTC	CASSGLAGAYEQYF
TRBV5-1	TRBJ1-1	.	.	TGCGCCAGCAGCCTAACAGGGAACACTGAAGCTTTCTTT	CASSLTGNTEAFF
TRBV29-1	TRBJ2-3	.	.	TGCAGCTCAGTCGTCCCGCTCACAGATACGCAGTATTTT	CSSVVPLTDTQYF
TRBV7-3	TRBJ2-2	.	.	TGTGCCAGCAGCTTACGAGTCGGGAACACCGGGGAGCTGTTTTTT	CASSLRVGNTGELFF
TRBV24-1	TRBJ2-2	.	TRBD1	TGTGCCACCAGTGTTACCGGGACAGACACCGGGGAGCTGTTTTTT	CATSVTGTDTGELFF
TRBV2	TRBJ1-1	.	.	TGTGCCAGCAGAATGACAGGTCCTGAAGCTTTCTTT	CASRMTGPEAFF
TRBV7-3	TRBJ1-5	few	.	TGTGCCAGCAGCTCGGAGGGCGGAGTGGGGCCCCAGCATTTT	CASSSEGGVGPQHF
TRBV19	TRBJ2-1	.	TRBD1	TGTGCCAGTAGCAATAACCCCAGACAGGGGTACAATGAGCAGTTCTTC	CASSNNPRQGYNEQFF
TRBV3-1/TRBV3-2	TRBJ1-2	.	TRBD1	TGTGCCAGCAGCCGAGAGGACAGGGTTCCCCACTATGGCTACACCTTC	CASSREDRVPHYGYTF
TRBV5-1	TRBJ2-7	.	TRBD1	TGCGCCAGCAGCCCCGGGACAGGGGGCTACGAGCAGTACTTC	CASSPGTGGYEQYF
TRBV19	TRBJ2-5	.	TRBD1	TGTGCCAGTAGTGTAACAGGGGGCCAAGAGACCCAGTACTTC	CASSVTGGQETQYF
TRBV6-5	TRBJ2-3	.	TRBD2	TGTGCCAGCAGTTACCTTAGCGGGGGGGCAGCAGATACGCAGTATTTT	CASSYLSGGAADTQYF
TRBV6-5	TRBJ2-7	.	.	TGTGCCAGCAGTTATAGTTCCGCTTACTCCTACGAGCAGTACTTC	CASSYSSAYSYEQYF
TRBV4-3	TRBJ2-3	.	.	TGCGCCAGCAGCCAAGATCTAAGGGGGAGCACAGATACGCAGTATTTT	CASSQDLRGSTDTQYF
TRBV3-1/TRBV3-2	TRBJ1-3	.	.	TGTGCCAGCAGCGATAAAGGGACTGCCTCTGGAAACACCATATATTTT	CASSDKGTASGNTIYF
TRBV7-3	TRBJ2-1	.	TRBD2	TGTGCCAGCACCCGGACTAGCGGGGGGTTCAATGAGCAGTTCTTC	CASTRTSGGFNEQFF